The TCR beta chain under discussion was sequenced for a study of graft-versus-host responses after intestinal transplantation. The CDR3 consists of 12 residues. Germline CDR1 is SQVTM and CDR2 is ANQGSEA. V lost 7 bases to trimming and J lost 4 bases; unmatched junction nucleotides: 5. The repertoire was sequenced with immunoSEQ multiplex PCR; TCRdb's copy has only in-frame clones and lacks some. The repertoire includes around 38,000 clones, roughly four fifths of them detected once, and 3.5% sits in the top ten. The sequence came from a human patient who received an intestinal transplant, so some T cells may come from the graft donor. The material sequenced was PBMCs, taken 1,000 to 1,300 days after transplant. This chain links TRBV29-1 with TRBJ2-7; 9 nucleotides align to TRBD1. This chain's CDR3 is CSARDRAYEQYF. The DNA for the CDR3 is TGCAGCGCCAGGGACAGGGCGTACGAGCAGTACTTC.